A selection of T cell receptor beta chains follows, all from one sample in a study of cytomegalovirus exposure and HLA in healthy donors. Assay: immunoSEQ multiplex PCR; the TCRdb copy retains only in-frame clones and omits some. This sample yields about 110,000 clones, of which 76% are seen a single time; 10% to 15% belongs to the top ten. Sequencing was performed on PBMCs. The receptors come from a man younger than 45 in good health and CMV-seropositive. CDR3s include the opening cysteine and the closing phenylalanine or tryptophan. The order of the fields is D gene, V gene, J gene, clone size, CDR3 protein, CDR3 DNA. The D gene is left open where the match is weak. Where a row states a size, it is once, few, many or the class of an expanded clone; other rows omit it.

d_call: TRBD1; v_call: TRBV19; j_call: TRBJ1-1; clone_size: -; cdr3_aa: CASRTGTEAFF; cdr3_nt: TGTGCCAGTAGGACAGGGACTGAAGCTTTCTTT
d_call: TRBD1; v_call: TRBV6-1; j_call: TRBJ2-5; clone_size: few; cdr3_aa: CASSPYRGRGETQYF; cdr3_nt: TGTGCCAGCAGCCCGTACAGGGGGCGAGGAGAGACCCAGTACTTC
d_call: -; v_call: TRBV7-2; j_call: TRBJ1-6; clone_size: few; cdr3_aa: CASSSPGFYSGLHF; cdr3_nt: TGTGCCAGCAGCTCGCCGGGATTCTATTCGGGCCTCCACTTT
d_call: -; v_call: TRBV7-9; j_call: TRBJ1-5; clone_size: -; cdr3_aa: CASSLTGGNQPQHF; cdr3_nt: TGTGCCAGCAGCTTAACGGGGGGCAATCAGCCCCAGCATTTT
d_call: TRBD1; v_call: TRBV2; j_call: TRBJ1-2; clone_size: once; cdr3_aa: CASSEAGTEGYTF; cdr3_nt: TGTGCCAGCAGTGAAGCCGGGACAGAAGGCTACACCTTC
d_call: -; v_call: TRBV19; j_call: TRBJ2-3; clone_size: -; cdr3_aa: CASGRGFGTDTQYF; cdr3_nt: TGTGCCTCGGGTCGGGGTTTCGGCACAGATACGCAGTATTTT
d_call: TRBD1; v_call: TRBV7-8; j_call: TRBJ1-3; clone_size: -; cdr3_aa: CASSLGQSSGNTIYF; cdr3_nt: TGTGCCAGCAGCTTGGGACAGTCCTCTGGAAACACCATATATTTT
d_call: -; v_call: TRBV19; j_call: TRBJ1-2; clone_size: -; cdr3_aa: CASSYIPNYGYTF; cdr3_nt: TGTGCCAGTAGTTATATCCCGAACTATGGCTACACCTTC
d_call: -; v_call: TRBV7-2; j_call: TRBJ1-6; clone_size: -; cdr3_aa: CASSLGFAAEVLSPPLHF; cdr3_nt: TGTGCCAGCAGCTTAGGGTTCGCGGCTGAAGTTTTGAGTCCACCCCTCCACTTT
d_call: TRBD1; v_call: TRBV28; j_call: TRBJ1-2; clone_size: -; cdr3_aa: CASRTGGVYGYTF; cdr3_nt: TGTGCCAGCCGGACAGGGGGCGTTTATGGCTACACCTTC